The 14 T cell receptor beta chains presented below share a single source sample, sequenced in a study of tissue T cells after allogeneic stem cell transplantation. The time point: mouse harvest day 7 after allogeneic transplant. Each mouse received 10^7 T-cell-depleted marrow cells plus 10^6 splenic CD5+ T cells by tail vein. Using immunoSEQ multiplex PCR, the repertoire was profiled, and TCRdb retains in-frame clones only, with some absent. The sample shows around 1,900 clones, just under 55% of them seen only once. The sequencing input was spleen. These receptors came from a female BALB/c mouse given C57BL/6 T cells with graft-versus-host disease after an allogeneic hematopoietic cell transplant.

As to this clone: Gene names and germline refer to mouse. The read falls 1 residue short of the CDR3 end, and the missing part is taken from the germline J gene. J is TRBJ1-6 and V is TRBV5; D call uncertain. TRBJ1-6 is assigned to the ORF class and has an uncertain function. Germline V gives CDR1 LGHNA, CDR2 YNLKQL (reference sequence). V was pared by 3 bases and J by 0 bases, with 3 bases between. The CDR3 length is 14 residues. CDR3 bases read: TGTGCCAGCAGCCAGGCTTCCTATAATTCGCCCCTCTAC. Its protein is CASSQASYNSPLY. The full CDR3 sequence reads CASSQASYNSPLYF.

On this clone itself: Genes and germline are mouse. Read coverage stops 1 residue before the CDR3 terminus; the germline J gene supplies the remainder. The chain has TRBV12-1 and TRBJ2-7; 12 bases are a match to TRBD2. Trimming removed 6 bases from V and 3 bases from J; junction bases left unmatched: 5. In germline, CDR1 is SGHSN, CDR2 HYEKVE. This CDR3 comprises 14 residues. The CDR3 loop is CASSLGLGGYEQYF. The DNA read from the CDR3 is TGTGCCAGCAGCTTGGGACTGGGGGGCTATGAACAGTAC.

This clone was recorded a few times. Here the gene names and germline are mouse. The read falls 1 residue short of the CDR3 end, and the missing part is taken from the germline J gene. The chain recombines TRBV16 with TRBJ1-3; a weak D match, TRBD1 (6 bases). Germline CDR1 is SGHSA and CDR2 is FRNQAP. CDR3 length: 14 residues. V was trimmed by 5 bases and J by 1 base, leaving 9 bases between them. CDR3 DNA, as far as it was read: TGTGCAAGCAGCCCGGGACAATCTGGAAATACGCTCTAT. Protein sequence: CASSPGQSGNTLY. The whole CDR3 is CASSPGQSGNTLYF.

Note on this clone: Germline and genes: mouse. The read gets to within 1 residue of the CDR3 end, and the germline J gene fills in the rest. The chain employs TRBV20 and TRBJ2-1; D unclear. CDR1 is GFQATS and CDR2 is STVNSAI in the germline V gene. The CDR3 has 13 amino acids. The germline V and J ends were trimmed by 2 bases and 3 bases, with 8 bases remaining between them. The CDR3 spells CGARREGYAEQFF. The DNA read from the CDR3 is TGTGGTGCTAGGAGGGAGGGCTATGCTGAGCAGTTC. The full variable domain, its missing parts supplied by reference TRBV20 and TRBJ2-1, is GALVYQYPRRTICKSGTSMRMECQAVGFQATSVAWYRQSPQKTFELIALSTVNSAIKYEQNFTQEKFPISHPNLSFSSMTVLNAYLEDRGLYLCGARREGYAEQFFGPGTRLTVL.

A remark on this clone: Gene names are mouse gene names. The CDR3 is cut off 1 residue early in the read; its end comes from the germline J gene. The rearrangement uses TRBV17 and TRBJ2-1; TRBD2 aligns across 10 bases. V gave up 1 base and J gave up 0 bases; unmatched junction bases: 3. From germline, CDR1 is MNHDT and CDR2 YYDKIL. The CDR3 is made up of 17 amino acids. The CDR3 protein is CASSRGDWGDNYAEQFF. The sequenced CDR3 bases are TGTGCTAGCAGTAGAGGGGACTGGGGAGATAACTATGCTGAGCAGTTC.

This clone was seen only a few times. Gene labels here are mouse ones. The read ends 1 residue before the CDR3 terminus; that terminus is restored from the germline J gene. The genes are TRBV1 and TRBJ2-7, with 10 bases lining up with TRBD2. This CDR3 spans 14 amino acids. Germline V gene sequence: CDR1 NSQYPW, CDR2 LRSPGD (reference sequence). V lost 2 bases to trimming and J lost 3 bases; unmatched junction nucleotides: 1. The CDR3 reads CTCSALGGRYEQYF. The DNA read from the CDR3 is TGCACCTGCAGTGCACTGGGGGGGCGCTATGAACAGTAC.

To note about this clone: The listed genes are named as in mouse. The read comes to an end 1 residue before the CDR3 does, leaving the germline J gene to fill in the end. This sequence joins TRBV26 and TRBJ2-5, with TRBD2 matching over 7 bases. The CDR3 has 14 amino acids. V was pared by 6 bases and J by 5 bases, with 8 bases of the junction left unmatched. Germline-derived CDR1 and CDR2 are KGHPV and FQNQEV (reference sequence). The sequenced part of the CDR3 DNA is TGTGCCAGCAGCCCGGGACTGAGGGGAGACACCCAGTAC. Protein product: CASSPGLRGDTQY. The whole CDR3 is CASSPGLRGDTQYF. Full variable domain (remainder filled in from reference TRBV26 and TRBJ2-5): NSKVIQTPRYLVKGQGQKAKMRCIPEKGHPVVFWYQQNKNNEFKFLINFQNQEVLQQIDMTEKRFSAECPSNSPCSLEIQSSEAGDSALYLCASSPGLRGDTQYFGPGTRLLVL.

A note on this clone: Mouse names are used for the genes. The CDR3 end is not reached by the read, which stops 1 residue before it; the germline J gene fills it in. V gene TRBV12-2 combines with J gene TRBJ2-4; perhaps TRBD1 as D (6 bases). The CDR3 is 14 residues long. Germline V gives CDR1 SGHLS, CDR2 HYDKME. The germline V and J ends were trimmed by 0 bases and 0 bases, with 6 bases remaining between them. CDR3 sequence: CASSLQGSQNTLYF. The sequenced part of the CDR3 DNA is TGTGCCAGCTCTCTCCAGGGGAGTCAAAACACCTTGTAC.

Turning to this clone: All gene names here are mouse names. The sequence runs out 1 residue before the end of the CDR3; the remainder is reconstructed from the germline J gene. The chain joins TRBV26 to TRBJ2-4; tentatively, D is TRBD1 (6 bases). V shed 4 bases and J shed 2 bases, with 10 bases lying between them. CDR3 length: 14 amino acids. The germline V gene encodes CDR1 KGHPV and CDR2 FQNQEV (reference sequence). The CDR3 loop is CASSPRGNQNTLYF. The CDR3 bases that were read are TGTGCCAGCAGTCCCAGGGGAAATCAAAACACCTTGTAC.

As concerns this clone: Mouse germline and gene names are used. Sequencing ends 1 residue short of the CDR3 end; the germline J gene provides the rest. The chain combines TRBV15 with TRBJ2-5; D gene uncertain. V lost 1 base to trimming and J lost 1 base, with 6 bases between them. The CDR3 runs to 14 residues. Germline assignment: CDR1 SGHND and CDR2 FRSKSL. The CDR3 loop reads CASSLGAYQDTQYF. CDR3 DNA, as far as it was read: TGTGCCAGCAGTTTAGGAGCTTACCAAGACACCCAGTAC.

As concerns this clone: Genes here carry mouse names. The sequenced fragment ends 1 residue before the CDR3 boundary, so the rest is inferred from the germline J gene. This chain connects TRBV3 to TRBJ1-4, with D maybe TRBD1 (5 bases). Between the trimmed V and J ends, which lost 3 bases and 5 bases, there was a span of 13 bases. Germline loops: CDR1 SNHLY, CDR2 FYNGKV (reference sequence). CDR3 length: 15 residues. The CDR3 DNA, read in part, is TGTGCCAGCAGCTTGGGGGGGAGAGGGAACGAAAGATTATTT. This sequence encodes CASSLGGRGNERLF. The entire CDR3 protein is CASSLGGRGNERLFF.

On this clone: Mouse gene names apply. From the germline J gene comes the end of the CDR3, since the read stops 1 residue before it. The rearrangement uses TRBV1 and TRBJ1-3, with no clear D. The V end lost 3 bases, the J end lost 0 bases, and 3 bases lay between the germline ends. The CDR3 length is 13 residues. Germline V lookup: CDR1 NSQYPW, CDR2 LRSPGD (reference sequence). CDR3 loop: CTCSASSGNTLYF. The sequenced CDR3 bases are TGCACCTGCAGTGCGTCTTCTGGAAATACGCTCTAT.

In the case of this clone: The gene symbols are mouse symbols. The read stops 1 residue short of the end of the CDR3; the missing end is completed from the germline J gene. V usage is TRBV30 and J usage is TRBJ2-1, with D perhaps matching TRBD2 (6 bases). The CDR3 has 12 residues. CDR1 SQVVS and CDR2 ANEGSEA come from the germline V gene. With 2 bases removed from V and 4 bases from J, the gap between germline ends came to 6 bases. The part of the CDR3 DNA that was read is TGTAGTTCTAGATGGGGGTATGCTGAGCAGTTC. Residues: CSSRWGYAEQF. The whole CDR3 is CSSRWGYAEQFF.

Turning to this clone: Mouse gene names apply. Read sequence stops 1 residue before the CDR3 end, and the germline J gene provides the missing end. The genes are TRBV13-2 and TRBJ1-1, with 9 bases that match TRBD1. V was pared by 2 bases and J by 10 bases, with 6 bases of the junction left unmatched. Looked up from germline, CDR1 is NNHNN and CDR2 is SYGAGS (reference sequence). This CDR3 contains 13 residues. The CDR3 spells CASGEQGAVGVFF. The CDR3 DNA, read in part, is TGTGCCAGCGGTGAACAGGGGGCGGTAGGAGTCTTC.